Presented here are 22 T cell receptor beta chains from one specimen sequenced in a study of cytomegalovirus exposure and HLA in healthy donors. Clones were sequenced by immunoSEQ multiplex PCR, and TCRdb holds only the in-frame ones, with some missing. Of 150,000 to 200,000 clones listed, roughly 90% were seen once; the top ten hold around 4.4%. Sequencing used PBMCs. The receptor source for this set is a man aged 18-30 years in good health and CMV-seropositive.

The chain combines TRBV2 with TRBJ2-3; a weak D match, TRBD2 (5 bases). CDR3 length equals 14 residues. In germline, CDR1 is SNHLY, CDR2 FYNNEI. Trimming removed 6 bases from V and 4 bases from J, with 14 bases in between. DNA for the CDR3: TGTGCCAGCAGGAGAAGTAACGGGGCAGATACGCAGTATTTT. Translation gives CASRRSNGADTQYF.

With regard to this clone: Relative to the germline gene, one junction end is altered; a read error may explain this. The chain links TRBV7-7 to TRBJ2-3, with a tentative D call TRBD2 (6 bases). CDR3 length: 13 residues. From germline, CDR1 is SSHAT and CDR2 FNYEAQ (reference sequence). The CDR3 sequence is CASSLSSADTQYF. DNA for the CDR3: TGTGCTAGCAGCTTATCTAGCGCAGATACGCAGTATTTT.

CDR3 DNA: TGTGCCAGCAGTTTTCCTGACAGGTCCGGGGAGCAGTACTTC. This translates into CASSFPDRSGEQYF. The V gene is TRBV28, the J gene TRBJ2-7; D possibly corresponds to TRBD1 (6 bases). The CDR3 runs to 14 residues. Germline assignment: CDR1 MDHEN and CDR2 SYDVKM. The ends were cut back, 3 bases at V and 7 bases at J, with 16 bases in the middle.

This chain links TRBV18 with TRBJ2-6; TRBD1 matches at 9 bases. The germline V gene encodes CDR1 KGHSH and CDR2 LQKENI. The V segment lost 2 bases and the J segment 2 bases; nucleotides outside the gene matches: 10. The CDR3 is 19 amino acids. The CDR3 is CASSPDLGQGMPGANVLTF. The CDR3, as DNA: TGTGCCAGCTCACCAGACTTAGGACAGGGGATGCCTGGGGCCAACGTCCTGACTTTC.

This clone was recorded once. The genes are TRBV6-1 and TRBJ2-5; D may be TRBD2 (6 bases). This CDR3 spans 14 amino acids. Trimming took off 4 bases at V and 2 bases at J, with 11 bases between the two ends. Germline assignment: CDR1 MNHNS and CDR2 SASEGT. CDR3: CASSGGVYQETQYF. The DNA of the CDR3 is TGTGCCAGCAGTGGGGGGGTATATCAAGAGACCCAGTACTTC.

V usage is TRBV2 and J usage is TRBJ2-1; 7 positions match TRBD1. Germline values: CDR1 SNHLY, CDR2 FYNNEI. Trimming cost V 6 bases and J 0 bases; bases outside gene matches: 5. The CDR3 runs to 15 residues. CDR3 amino acids: CASRLDRNSYNEQFF. The CDR3 DNA follows: TGTGCCAGCAGACTGGACAGGAACTCCTACAATGAGCAGTTCTTC.

This clone was recorded a few times. The chain uses TRBV7-6 and TRBJ2-2, with 7 bases fitting TRBD2. The germline V gene has CDR1 SGHVS and CDR2 FNYEAQ. Germline trimming cut 5 bases from V and 6 bases from J; bases unmatched to any gene: 6. This CDR3 is 14 amino acids long. Here the CDR3 DNA reads TGTGCCAGCAGCCCAGGACTAGGGGCCGGGGAGCTGTTTTTT. Its protein product is CASSPGLGAGELFF.

The rearrangement links TRBV7-9 to TRBJ2-1, with TRBD1 matching 8 bases. CDR3 length: 15 amino acids. The V segment lost 5 bases and the J segment 0 bases; nucleotides outside the gene matches: 3. CDR1 is SEHNR, CDR2 FQNEAQ, per germline (reference sequence). Written as DNA, the CDR3 is TGTGCCAGCAGCCGGACAGGGCTCTCCTACAATGAGCAGTTCTTC. This sequence encodes CASSRTGLSYNEQFF.

The CDR3 reads CASSLGFMNTEAFF. For the CDR3, the DNA is TGTGCCAGCAGCTTGGGTTTCATGAACACTGAAGCTTTCTTT. This chain joins TRBV5-4 and TRBJ1-1; no clear D. Germline V gene sequence: CDR1 SGHNT, CDR2 YYREEE (reference sequence). V lost 0 bases to trimming and J lost 0 bases, with 6 bases between them. This CDR3 spans 14 amino acids.

This rearrangement joins TRBV6-5 to TRBJ2-3; D is ambiguous. Germline loops: CDR1 MNHEY, CDR2 SVGAGI. The CDR3 extends over 11 amino acids. V was cut by 8 bases and J by 4 bases, with 7 bases left in between. CDR3 region: CASGRPDTQYF. The CDR3 region has the DNA TGTGCCAGCGGCCGTCCAGATACGCAGTATTTT.

The V call is TRBV28, the J call TRBJ1-2; a weak D match, TRBD1 (6 bases). The germline CDR1 and CDR2 sequences are MDHEN and SYDVKM. There are 15 residues in the CDR3. V lost 5 bases and J 0 bases, leaving 13 bases between the germline ends. The CDR3 is CASSKGTLSNYGYTF. The CDR3 region has the DNA TGTGCCAGCAGTAAGGGGACACTCTCTAACTATGGCTACACCTTC.

This clone was seen only once. The chain links TRBV5-5 to TRBJ2-7; TRBD1 aligns across 9 bases. After removal of 0 bases from V and 7 bases from J, the junction contained 14 bases not matched to a gene. CDR3 length: 17 residues. The germline gives CDR1 SGHKS, CDR2 YYEKEE (reference sequence). The CDR3 loop is CASSLAPGQGFLPEQYF. The CDR3 nucleotides read TGTGCCAGCAGCTTGGCCCCGGGACAGGGATTCCTCCCGGAGCAGTACTTC.

The chain uses TRBV6-6 and TRBJ1-3, with D unclear. CDR3 length: 15 amino acids. The V gene's germline CDR1 is MNHNY and CDR2 SVGAGI (reference sequence). V dropped 7 bases and J dropped 0 bases, with 13 bases sitting between them. The CDR3: CASIAMSDSGNTIYF. CDR3 sequence (DNA): TGTGCCAGCATCGCGATGAGTGACTCTGGAAACACCATATATTTT.

The CDR3 region has the DNA TGTGCCAGCAGTTACTCGGGACAGGGGGGCTCCTACGAGCAGTACTTC. It encodes CASSYSGQGGSYEQYF. The chain links TRBV6-5 to TRBJ2-7, with TRBD1 identical over 11 bases. V was pared by 0 bases and J by 0 bases, with 1 base of the junction left unmatched. Germline loops: CDR1 MNHEY, CDR2 SVGAGI. The CDR3 totals 16 residues.

This chain links TRBV7-2 with TRBJ1-2; TRBD1 matches 9 bases. This CDR3 is 15 amino acids long. Unmatched junction bases numbered 6, after V lost 6 bases and J lost 1 base. Germline-derived CDR1 and CDR2 are SGHTA and FQGNSA. Written as DNA, the CDR3 is TGTGCCAGCAGTCGACAGGGGGGGAATAACTATGGCTACACCTTC. Protein product: CASSRQGGNNYGYTF. Full variable domain (remainder filled in from reference TRBV7-2 and TRBJ1-2): GAGVSQSPSNKVTEKGKDVELRCDPISGHTALYWYRQSLGQGLEFLIYFQGNSAPDKSGLPSDRFSAERTGGSVSTLTIQRTQQEDSAVYLCASSRQGGNNYGYTFGSGTRLTVV.

The chain uses TRBV19 and TRBJ1-3; the D is unclear. The ends were cut back, 8 bases at V and 1 base at J, with 9 bases in the middle. The CDR3 is made up of 13 amino acids. Germline-derived CDR1 and CDR2 are LNHDA and SQIVND (reference sequence). Here the CDR3 DNA reads TGTGCCAGTCCCGCCAGATCTGGAAACACCATATATTTT. This codes for CASPARSGNTIYF.

The gene calls are TRBV7-9 and TRBJ2-5, with 7 bases that match TRBD1. The ends lost 5 bases at V and 4 bases at J; junction bases unmatched: 7. From germline, CDR1 is SEHNR and CDR2 FQNEAQ (reference sequence). The CDR3 is 14 residues long. CDR3: CASSLTGASETQYF. CDR3 DNA sequence: TGTGCCAGCAGCCTCACAGGGGCGTCAGAGACCCAGTACTTC. The full variable domain, in which reference TRBV7-9 and TRBJ2-5 provide the parts outside the CDR3, is DTGVSQNPRHKITKRGQNVTFRCDPISEHNRLYWYRQTLGQGPEFLTYFQNEAQLEKSRLLSDRFSAERPKGSFSTLEIQRTEQGDSAMYLCASSLTGASETQYFGPGTRLLVL.

V usage is TRBV5-4 and J usage is TRBJ2-1; 9 bases align to TRBD1. Looked up from germline, CDR1 is SGHNT and CDR2 is YYREEE (reference sequence). With 0 bases clipped from V and 5 bases from J, the junction kept 3 bases outside the gene matches. The CDR3 has 15 amino acids. This CDR3 is CASSLEGQGHNEQFF. The CDR3 DNA reads TGTGCCAGCAGCTTGGAGGGACAGGGCCACAATGAGCAGTTCTTC. The variable domain in full, with the rest retrieved from reference TRBV5-4 and TRBJ2-1, is ETGVTQSPTHLIKTRGQQVTLRCSSQSGHNTVSWYQQALGQGPQFIFQYYREEENGRGNFPPRFSGLQFPNYSSELNVNALELDDSALYLCASSLEGQGHNEQFFGPGTRLTVL.

This clone was detected once. The chain uses TRBV27 and TRBJ1-2; TRBD1 matches 7 bases. The CDR3 extends over 14 amino acids. Germline V gene data show CDR1 as MNHEY and CDR2 as SMNVEV (reference sequence). Losses at the gene ends were 4 bases for V and 3 bases for J; bases not matched to a gene: 5. The CDR3 DNA reads TGTGCCAGCAGTTCGACAGGGATTTACTATGGCTACACCTTC. This gives the protein CASSSTGIYYGYTF.

The V gene is TRBV9, the J gene TRBJ2-3; 7 nucleotides agree with TRBD2. V lost 2 bases to trimming and J lost 0 bases; unmatched junction nucleotides: 3. Germline CDR1 is SGDLS and CDR2 is YYNGEE. This CDR3 contains 15 residues. CDR3 in amino acids: CASSVGSGSTDTQYF. The CDR3 bases are TGTGCCAGCAGCGTGGGTAGCGGGAGCACAGATACGCAGTATTTT.

V and J are TRBV5-1 and TRBJ1-1; D gene ambiguous. The V gene lost 2 bases and the J gene lost 3 bases, with 5 bases spanning the gap. The CDR3 is 12 residues long. Per the germline V gene, CDR1 is SGHRS and CDR2 is YFSETQ. CDR3 in DNA: TGCGCCAGCAGCTTTACAGACACTGAAGCTTTCTTT. Translation: CASSFTDTEAFF.

The table lists this clone with a few counts. This chain connects TRBV18 to TRBJ2-7, with 7 bases fitting TRBD2. The germline gives CDR1 KGHSH, CDR2 LQKENI. The CDR3 sequence is 15 residues long. V was pared by 1 base and J by 5 bases, with 8 bases of the junction left unmatched. This CDR3 is CASSPREGGPNEQYF. The CDR3 bases are TGTGCCAGCTCACCACGGGAGGGAGGGCCCAACGAGCAGTACTTC.